This is a list of T cell receptor beta chains from one sample in a study of glioma-infiltrating T cells. TCRdb reprocessed the multiplex PCR reads with MiXCR, giving one entry per CDR3 protein. The table has some 160,000 distinct CDR3 sequences, around 40% seen once. The material sequenced was glioma tissue, nonneoplastic brain tissue, or PBMCs (not recorded which). These receptors were collected from a human donor with low-grade glioma or glioblastoma, undergoing nonglioma brain surgery, or in good health (not recorded which). Both conserved end residues are part of each CDR3. The order of the fields is J gene, CDR3 length, clone size, V gene, D gene, CDR3 DNA, CDR3 protein. The D gene is left open where the match is weak. Where a row states a size, it is once, few, many or the class of an expanded clone; other rows omit it.

>TRBJ2-7|13|many|TRBV6-1|TRBD1
TGTGCCAGCCACAGGGACAGGGGAAGCGAGCAGTACTTC
CASHRDRGSEQYF
>TRBJ1-1|14|few|TRBV29-1|NA
TGCAGCGTTGTCACTACTCCCCGACGCGGGGTAGCTTTCTTT
CSVVTTPRRGVAFF
>TRBJ2-3|16|NA|TRBV5-1|TRBD2
TGCGCCAGCAGCTCCCGAGCGGGAGGGCCTGGAGATACGCAGTATTTT
CASSSRAGGPGDTQYF
>TRBJ2-5|16|many|TRBV15|TRBD2
TGTGCCACCAGCAGAGCAGGGTTGGGACTACAAGAGACCCAGTACTTC
CATSRAGLGLQETQYF
>TRBJ1-5|14|NA|TRBV19|NA
TGTGCCAGTAAAGAGCTCTACGGCAATCAGCCCCAGCATTTT
CASKELYGNQPQHF
>TRBJ2-1|14|NA|TRBV4-1|NA
TGCGCCAGCAGCAAATTCATCAGCTACAATGGGCAGTTCTTC
CASSKFISYNGQFF
>TRBJ1-2|12|many|TRBV6-1|NA
TGTGCCAGCAGTTATTGGAGGTCTTTCAACACCTTC
CASSYWRSFNTF
>TRBJ2-1|17|many|TRBV28|TRBD2
TGTGCCAGCAGTTTCCCGGGGACTAGATCCGATTTTGGTGAGCAGTTCTTC
CASSFPGTRSDFGEQFF
>TRBJ2-1|18|NA|TRBV7-2|NA
TGTGCCAGCAGCTTAGATAGAGGAGGGGGCGGCTCCTACAATGAGAAGTTCTTC
CASSLDRGGGGSYNEKFF
>TRBJ1-2|11|many|TRBV27|NA
TGTGCCAGCAGTGCCTCCTATGGCTACACCTTC
CASSASYGYTF
>TRBJ1-5|17|few|TRBV9|NA
TGTGCCAGCATCGCGGAAGGAGCTAGGTTGGACAATCAGCCCCAGCATTTT
CASIAEGARLDNQPQHF
>TRBJ2-1|19|once|TRBV20-1|TRBD2
TGCAGTGCTAGAGACTCAAAGCCGAATAGCGGGAGGGTAGGCGATGAGCAGTTCTTC
CSARDSKPNSGRVGDEQFF
>TRBJ2-3|15|few|TRBV5-1|NA
TGCGCCAGCAGCTTGGAACCGATACCCACAGATACGCAGTATTTT
CASSLEPIPTDTQYF
>TRBJ2-1|15|many|TRBV7-8|TRBD2
TGTGCCAGCAGCTTAACTAGCGCGATTTACAATGAGCAGTTCTTC
CASSLTSAIYNEQFF
>TRBJ2-7|13|few|TRBV5-1|NA
TGCGCCAGCAGCTCCAGTCCCAACGGGGAGCAGTACTTC
CASSSSPNGEQYF
>TRBJ2-1|15|NA|TRBV12-3/TRBV12-4|NA
TGTGCCAGCAGCCGACTATCGGGCCCCCATAATGAGCAGTTCTTC
CASSRLSGPHNEQFF
>TRBJ2-1|15|few|TRBV7-9|TRBD2
TGTGCCAGCAGCCCCCCGGGACTAGTGATAAATGAGCAGTTCTTC
CASSPPGLVINEQFF
>TRBJ2-3|12|NA|TRBV14|NA
TGTGCCAGCTTCCCTAGCACAGATACGCAGTATTTT
CASFPSTDTQYF
>TRBJ2-3|16|many|TRBV28|TRBD2
TGTGCCAGCAGTTTTGGGGGACTAGCGGAGCCGGATACGCAGTATTTT
CASSFGGLAEPDTQYF
>TRBJ1-6|16|few|TRBV2|NA
TGTGCCAGCAGTGAAAGGGGGAGTAGGAATAATTCACCCCTCCACTTT
CASSERGSRNNSPLHF
>TRBJ2-7|15|NA|TRBV6-2/TRBV6-3|NA
TGTGCAAACCGGACGCAGGGGATCTTGTCCTACGAGCAGTACTTC
CANRTQGILSYEQYF
>TRBJ1-6|12|NA|TRBV6-2/TRBV6-3|NA
TGTGCCAGCCCCAACATCTATTCACCCCTCCACTTT
CASPNIYSPLHF
>TRBJ1-1|13|once|TRBV6-5|NA
TGTGCTAGCACCTTACAGGTGAACACTGAAGCTTTCTTT
CASTLQVNTEAFF
>TRBJ2-1|14|many|TRBV2|TRBD2
TGTGCCAGCAGTGAAGGACTAGCGGACAATGAGCAGTTCTTC
CASSEGLADNEQFF
>TRBJ2-3|15|few|TRBV12-3/TRBV12-4|TRBD1
TGTGCCAGCAGTTCGGGACAGGAAAGCACAGATACGCAGTATTTT
CASSSGQESTDTQYF
>TRBJ2-1|17|NA|TRBV4-1|TRBD1
TGCGCCAGCAGCCGTATTCCGACAGGGACGAGCTCCTACGAGCAGTTCTTC
CASSRIPTGTSSYEQFF
>TRBJ2-1|16|many|TRBV20-1|TRBD2
TGCAGTGCTAGCGGACTAGCGGGAGAGGAGGGCAATGAGCAGTTCTTC
CSASGLAGEEGNEQFF
>TRBJ1-5|14|NA|TRBV6-1|NA
TGTGCCACCTCCCCCGGGTTGGGCAATCAGCCCCAGCATTTT
CATSPGLGNQPQHF
>TRBJ1-1|14|NA|TRBV27|NA
TGTGCCAGCAGCTTAAGGTTTCAGGACACTGAAGCTTTCTTT
CASSLRFQDTEAFF
>TRBJ2-5|13|NA|TRBV5-1|NA
TGCGCCAGCAGCTTGCCCAGCGAAGAGACCCAGTACTTC
CASSLPSEETQYF
>TRBJ2-2|14|many|TRBV20-1|NA
TGCAGTGCTAGTACCCAGGCGAACACCGGGGAGCTGTTTTTT
CSASTQANTGELFF
>TRBJ2-3|16|NA|TRBV7-2|NA
TGTGCCAGCAGCTTAGGATCCCATCCTGGCGCAGATACGCAGTATTTT
CASSLGSHPGADTQYF
>TRBJ1-3|17|NA|TRBV4-1|NA
TGCGCCAGCAGACAAGAGGGGAAAGAAAACTCTGGAAACACCATATATTTT
CASRQEGKENSGNTIYF
>TRBJ1-2|13|few|TRBV29-1|NA
TGCAGCGTTTTAACAGAGTTTCCTTATGGCTACACCTTC
CSVLTEFPYGYTF
>TRBJ2-1|16|few|TRBV4-1|NA
TGCGCCAGCAGCCAAGAAGGAAGCGGACCGTACAATGAGCAGTTCTTC
CASSQEGSGPYNEQFF
>TRBJ1-1|15|NA|TRBV25-1|NA
TGTGCCAGTAGTAGTTTGGCGACAGACAACACTGAAGCTTCCTTT
CASSSLATDNTEASF
>TRBJ2-1|15|NA|TRBV6-2/TRBV6-3|NA
TGTGCCAGCAGTGCTCCGAGCTGGATTTTCATTGAGCAGTTCTTC
CASSAPSWIFIEQFF
>TRBJ2-4|15|NA|TRBV28|NA
TGTGCCAGCAGATCGGTGGGGGCAGGGATAAACATTCAGTACTTC
CASRSVGAGINIQYF
>TRBJ2-7|14|many|TRBV7-8|TRBD1
TGTGCCAGCAGCCCGACAGGGGAAGCCTACGAGCAGTACTTC
CASSPTGEAYEQYF
>TRBJ2-7|16|NA|TRBV5-1|NA
TGCTCCAGCAGTTCAACCCGGGACACGTCGATCTACGAGCAGTACTTC
CSSSSTRDTSIYEQYF
>TRBJ2-1|13|NA|TRBV7-2|TRBD2
TGTGCCAGCACCGGGAGGGCCAGTAATGAGAAGTTCTTC
CASTGRASNEKFF
>TRBJ2-3|12|NA|TRBV5-4|NA
TGTGCCAGCAGCGCTACCACAGATACGCAGTATTTT
CASSATTDTQYF
>TRBJ2-7|16|many|TRBV28|TRBD1
TGTGCCAGCAGTGTACACCCGGGACAGGTCTCCTACGAGCAGTACTTC
CASSVHPGQVSYEQYF
>TRBJ1-1|16|few|TRBV5-4|NA
TGTGCCAGCAGCTTGCAAGGGGGGGGTCCGAACACTGAAGCTTTCTTT
CASSLQGGGPNTEAFF
>TRBJ2-2|14|few|TRBV5-1|NA
TGCGCCAGCAGCTTGAACGGCTTCTCCGGGGAGCTGTTTTTT
CASSLNGFSGELFF
>TRBJ1-5|14|few|TRBV30|TRBD1
TGTGCCTGGAGCCCTGGGACAGAGAATCAGCCCCAGCATTTT
CAWSPGTENQPQHF
>TRBJ2-2|14|NA|TRBV12-3/TRBV12-4|NA
TGTGCCAGCACCCGACAGGTGCGCACCGGGGAGCTGTTTTTT
CASTRQVRTGELFF
>TRBJ1-5|13|many|TRBV2|NA
TGTGCCAGCAACCCCAGTTACAATCAGCCCCAGCATTTT
CASNPSYNQPQHF
>TRBJ2-3|15|NA|TRBV5-4|NA
TGTGCCAGCAGCCAAGAGGGGTCTTCCAAGGATACGCAGTATTTT
CASSQEGSSKDTQYF
>TRBJ2-7|12|NA|TRBV2|NA
TGTGCCAGCATACAGGGCCCCTACGAGCTGTACTTC
CASIQGPYELYF
>TRBJ2-7|14|NA|TRBV18|TRBD2
TGTGCCAGCTCACCCGGGACTAACGCGGGGGAGCAGTACTTC
CASSPGTNAGEQYF
>TRBJ1-5|15|NA|TRBV6-1|NA
TGTGCCAGCAGCGAAGGGGGGGGTAGCAATCAGCCCCAGCATTTT
CASSEGGGSNQPQHF
>TRBJ1-1|15|NA|TRBV6-1|NA
TGTGCCAGCAGTGAACAAGACCCCTTTAACACTGAAGCTTTCTTT
CASSEQDPFNTEAFF
>TRBJ2-2|16|NA|TRBV12-3/TRBV12-4|NA
TGTGCCAGCACCCTCGGGGGGCTCGCGAACACCGGGGAGCTGTTTTTT
CASTLGGLANTGELFF
>TRBJ1-6|13|many|TRBV2|NA
TGTGCCAGCAGTGAAGTAGTCGGGTCACCCCTCCACTTT
CASSEVVGSPLHF
>TRBJ1-1|15|few|TRBV2|NA
TGTGCCAGCAGGCACGACGGACAGAAGAACACTGAAGCTTTCTTT
CASRHDGQKNTEAFF
>TRBJ2-3|16|many|TRBV6-1|TRBD2
TGTGCCAGTAGTATCCGCCGAGGACTAGCGGGAGATACGCAGTATTTT
CASSIRRGLAGDTQYF
>TRBJ1-2|13|few|TRBV12-3/TRBV12-4|TRBD1
TGTGCCAGCCGAATCGGGACAGATTTTATGAACACCTTC
CASRIGTDFMNTF
>TRBJ1-5|15|NA|TRBV6-4|NA
TGTGCCAGCAGCGAAGGTATACAGAGTAATCGGCCCCAGCATTTT
CASSEGIQSNRPQHF